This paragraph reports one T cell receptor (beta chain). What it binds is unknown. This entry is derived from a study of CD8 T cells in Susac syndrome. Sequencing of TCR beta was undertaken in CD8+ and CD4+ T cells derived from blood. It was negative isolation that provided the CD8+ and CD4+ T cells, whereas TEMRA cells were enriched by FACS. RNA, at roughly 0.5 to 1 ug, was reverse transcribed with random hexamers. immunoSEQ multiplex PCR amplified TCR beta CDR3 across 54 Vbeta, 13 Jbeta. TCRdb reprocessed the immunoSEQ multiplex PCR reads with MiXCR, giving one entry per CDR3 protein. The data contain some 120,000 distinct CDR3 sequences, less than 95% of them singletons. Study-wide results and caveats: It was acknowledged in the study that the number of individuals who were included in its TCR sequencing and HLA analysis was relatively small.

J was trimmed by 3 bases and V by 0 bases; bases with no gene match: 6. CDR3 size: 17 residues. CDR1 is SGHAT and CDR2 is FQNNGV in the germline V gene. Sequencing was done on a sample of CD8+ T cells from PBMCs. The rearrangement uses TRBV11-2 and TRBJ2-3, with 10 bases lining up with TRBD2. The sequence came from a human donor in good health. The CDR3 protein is CASSLDPSGGATDTQYF. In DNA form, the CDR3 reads TGTGCCAGCAGCTTAGATCCCAGCGGGGGGGCAACAGATACGCAGTATTTT.